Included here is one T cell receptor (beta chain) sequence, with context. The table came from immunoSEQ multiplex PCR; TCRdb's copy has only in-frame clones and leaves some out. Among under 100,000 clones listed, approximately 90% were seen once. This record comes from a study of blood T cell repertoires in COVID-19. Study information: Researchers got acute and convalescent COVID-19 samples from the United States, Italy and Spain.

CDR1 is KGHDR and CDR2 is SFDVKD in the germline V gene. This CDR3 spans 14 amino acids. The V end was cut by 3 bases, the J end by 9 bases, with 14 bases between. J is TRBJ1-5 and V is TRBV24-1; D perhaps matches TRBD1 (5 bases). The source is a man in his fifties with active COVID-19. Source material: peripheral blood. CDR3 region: CATSDRRDFRPQHF. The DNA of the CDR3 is TGTGCCACCAGTGATCGGAGGGACTTTCGGCCCCAGCATTTT.